These T cell receptor beta chains were read from a single sample in a study of T cells in Graves' hyperthyroidism and ophthalmopathy. Via MiXCR, TCRdb re-called the multiplex PCR reads, giving one row per CDR3 protein. The data contain 540,000 or so distinct CDR3 sequences, less than 20% of them singletons. What was sequenced was blood. Receptors originate from a woman in her twenties or thirties with Graves' hyperthyroidism. Each CDR3 is given with its conserved first and last residue. Fields, in order: J gene, D gene, V gene, clone size, CDR3 DNA, CDR3 protein. The D gene is left open where the match is weak. Where a row states a size, it is once, few, many or the class of an expanded clone; other rows omit it.

j_call: TRBJ2-3; d_call: .; v_call: TRBV27; clone_size: .; cdr3_nt: TGTGCCAGCAGTGAGGGGAGGATTCGCCCAGATACGCAGTATTTT; cdr3_aa: CASSEGRIRPDTQYF
j_call: TRBJ2-1; d_call: .; v_call: TRBV11-2; clone_size: many; cdr3_nt: TGTGCCAGCAGCTTAGAGAGAGTTACCTACAATGAGCAGTTCTTC; cdr3_aa: CASSLERVTYNEQFF
j_call: TRBJ1-1; d_call: .; v_call: TRBV30; clone_size: many; cdr3_nt: TGTGCCTGGAGTGTAGCAGGGATGAACACTGAAGCTTTCTTT; cdr3_aa: CAWSVAGMNTEAFF
j_call: TRBJ1-1; d_call: .; v_call: TRBV4-1; clone_size: few; cdr3_nt: TGCGCCAGCAGCCAAGTCGGGGTGTGGTCTGAAGCTTTCTTT; cdr3_aa: CASSQVGVWSEAFF
j_call: TRBJ2-7; d_call: .; v_call: TRBV12-5; clone_size: few; cdr3_nt: TGTGCTAGTGGCCCCCAATGGGGGTCCTACGAGCAGTACTTC; cdr3_aa: CASGPQWGSYEQYF
j_call: TRBJ2-5; d_call: .; v_call: TRBV5-5; clone_size: few; cdr3_nt: TGTGCCAGCAGCCCCAGAACACAGGGGAGGGAGACCCAGTACTTC; cdr3_aa: CASSPRTQGRETQYF
j_call: TRBJ1-5; d_call: TRBD1; v_call: TRBV28; clone_size: .; cdr3_nt: TGTGCCAGCAGTTGGGGGACAGATAGCAATCAGCCCCAGCATTTT; cdr3_aa: CASSWGTDSNQPQHF
j_call: TRBJ2-5; d_call: TRBD2; v_call: TRBV20-1; clone_size: .; cdr3_nt: TGCAGTGCCCAGGGCCGGGGGAGGGGCCCAGAGACCCAGTACTTC; cdr3_aa: CSAQGRGRGPETQYF
j_call: TRBJ1-1; d_call: .; v_call: TRBV28; clone_size: few; cdr3_nt: TGTGCCAGCAGTTTTTCTGGCAGGGCCCCGTCTTTCTTT; cdr3_aa: CASSFSGRAPSFF
j_call: TRBJ2-7; d_call: .; v_call: TRBV10-3; clone_size: few; cdr3_nt: TGTGCCATCAGTGAGCCTAGTAGTGAGCAGTACTTC; cdr3_aa: CAISEPSSEQYF
j_call: TRBJ2-7; d_call: TRBD1; v_call: TRBV5-1; clone_size: many; cdr3_nt: TGCGCCAGCAGCTTGGGAGGTACAGGGGGGAACTACGAGCAGTACTTC; cdr3_aa: CASSLGGTGGNYEQYF
j_call: TRBJ2-1; d_call: TRBD2; v_call: TRBV9; clone_size: .; cdr3_nt: TGTGCCAGCAGCGTGCTAGCGGGAACCAATGAGCAGTTCTTC; cdr3_aa: CASSVLAGTNEQFF
j_call: TRBJ2-1; d_call: .; v_call: TRBV28; clone_size: many; cdr3_nt: TGTGCCAGCAGTTTCTTCCTAGCTTACAATGAGCAGTTCTTC; cdr3_aa: CASSFFLAYNEQFF
j_call: TRBJ1-4; d_call: TRBD1; v_call: TRBV20-1; clone_size: many; cdr3_nt: TGCAGTGCTAGAGTGAGGACAGGAGGTGAAAAACTGTTTTTT; cdr3_aa: CSARVRTGGEKLFF
j_call: TRBJ1-2; d_call: TRBD1; v_call: TRBV28; clone_size: many; cdr3_nt: TGTGCCAGCAGTTTAGTCAGGGGGGCTGATGGCTACACCTTC; cdr3_aa: CASSLVRGADGYTF
j_call: TRBJ1-1; d_call: .; v_call: TRBV9; clone_size: .; cdr3_nt: TGTGCCAGCACCGAACAGTTGAACACTGAAGCTTTCTTT; cdr3_aa: CASTEQLNTEAFF
j_call: TRBJ2-7; d_call: TRBD1; v_call: TRBV2; clone_size: many; cdr3_nt: TGTGCCAGCAGTTTGGACAGGGCACCCTTCTCCTACGAGCAGTACTTC; cdr3_aa: CASSLDRAPFSYEQYF
j_call: TRBJ2-7; d_call: .; v_call: TRBV3-1; clone_size: .; cdr3_nt: TGTGCCAGCAGCCAAGCAGGAGGGGACGAGCAGTACTTC; cdr3_aa: CASSQAGGDEQYF
j_call: TRBJ2-7; d_call: TRBD2; v_call: TRBV4-2; clone_size: many; cdr3_nt: TGTGCCAGCAGCACTACTAGCGTAAGCTCCTACGAGCAGTACTTC; cdr3_aa: CASSTTSVSSYEQYF
j_call: TRBJ2-7; d_call: .; v_call: TRBV27; clone_size: many; cdr3_nt: TGTGCCAGCAGTATTCAGCCCGGCCTGAACGAGCAGTACTTC; cdr3_aa: CASSIQPGLNEQYF
j_call: TRBJ1-4; d_call: .; v_call: TRBV28; clone_size: many; cdr3_nt: TGTGCCAGCAGTTTTTCGGGGCAAACTAATGAAAAACTGTTTTTT; cdr3_aa: CASSFSGQTNEKLFF
j_call: TRBJ2-6; d_call: .; v_call: TRBV6-1; clone_size: few; cdr3_nt: TGTGCCAGCTTGGCCGCTGTAGGGGCCAACGTCCTGACTTTC; cdr3_aa: CASLAAVGANVLTF
j_call: TRBJ2-5; d_call: TRBD2; v_call: TRBV6-1; clone_size: .; cdr3_nt: TGTGCCAGCAGCTCGTCGCGGGAGGGCCTCGAGACCCAGTACTTC; cdr3_aa: CASSSSREGLETQYF
j_call: TRBJ2-5; d_call: .; v_call: TRBV18; clone_size: many; cdr3_nt: TGTGCCAGCTCGAGGAGGGACTGGAACCAAGAGACCCAGTACTTC; cdr3_aa: CASSRRDWNQETQYF
j_call: TRBJ2-3; d_call: TRBD2; v_call: TRBV5-1; clone_size: many; cdr3_nt: TGCGCCAGCAGCTCGGCTAGCCGGGGAGGGAAGAGCACAGATACGCAGTATTTT; cdr3_aa: CASSSASRGGKSTDTQYF
j_call: TRBJ1-1; d_call: .; v_call: TRBV27; clone_size: .; cdr3_nt: TGTGCCAGCAGTTTAGCTCGCATGAACACTGAAGCTTTCTTT; cdr3_aa: CASSLARMNTEAFF
j_call: TRBJ2-2; d_call: .; v_call: TRBV24-1; clone_size: few; cdr3_nt: TGTGCCACCAGTGATTTGCCCGGGTCTACCACCGGGGAGCTGTTTTTT; cdr3_aa: CATSDLPGSTTGELFF